Each of the 10 T cell receptor beta chains below was sequenced from the same sample in a study of blood T cells in healthy people across ages. A second PCR of roughly 7 to 11 cycles used a sample-barcoded 5' primer and a J-beta primer mix. Via MiXCR, TCRdb re-called the 5' RACE reads, giving one row per CDR3 protein. The sample lists approximately 670,000 distinct CDR3 sequences, 40% to 45% occurring once. Specimen: blood. These receptors all stem from an elderly man in good health.

This chain uses TRBV18 with TRBJ1-1, with 9 positions matching TRBD1. Germline CDR1 is KGHSH and CDR2 is LQKENI. J gave up 1 base and V 4 bases, and 4 bases lay outside the gene matches. This CDR3 comprises 15 residues. The CDR3 coding sequence is TGTGCCAGCTCACAAGGACAGGGGAGGAACACTGAAGCTTTCTTT. Amino acids: CASSQGQGRNTEAFF. Using reference TRBV18 and TRBJ1-1 for the parts outside the CDR3, the full variable domain is NAGVMQNPRHLVRRRGQEARLRCSPMKGHSHVYWYRQLPEEGLKFMVYLQKENIIDESGMPKERFSAEFPKEGPSILRIQQVVRGDSAAYFCASSQGQGRNTEAFFGQGTRLTVV.

The genes are TRBV20-1 and TRBJ2-5; D perhaps matches TRBD1 (6 bases). The germline V gene has CDR1 DFQATT and CDR2 SNEGSKA (reference sequence). The length of the CDR3 is 16 residues. The V end lost 4 bases, the J end lost 4 bases, and 22 bases lay between the germline ends. This CDR3 reads CSATPGDQTWGETQYF. Written as DNA, the CDR3 is TGCAGTGCTACGCCAGGGGACCAGACTTGGGGAGAGACCCAGTACTTC.

This chain connects TRBV12-3 or TRBV12-4 to TRBJ1-1; tentatively, D is TRBD1 (5 bases). V lost 6 bases to trimming and J lost 7 bases, with 18 bases between them. There are 14 residues in the CDR3. The CDR3 is CASSRGRVRIEAFF. CDR3 in DNA: TGTGCCAGCAGCCGGGGGAGGGTTCGTATTGAAGCTTTCTTT.

This clonotype was picked up a small number of times. The CDR3 spells CSARDLGKGAFF. In DNA, the CDR3 is TGCAGTGCTAGAGATCTTGGGAAAGGAGCTTTCTTT. J is TRBJ1-1 and V is TRBV20-1; no reliable D call. V lost 0 bases and J 10 bases, leaving 12 bases between the germline ends. The length of the CDR3 is 12 residues. From germline, CDR1 is DFQATT and CDR2 SNEGSKA (reference sequence).

This clonotype was counted ten times or more. The chain has TRBV15 and TRBJ1-2; 7 nucleotides agree with TRBD1. CDR1 is LNHNV, CDR2 YYDKDF, per germline (reference sequence). CDR3 size: 15 residues. V trimming: 1 base; J trimming: 4 bases; junction bases outside the gene matches: 6. CDR3 in DNA: TGTGCCACCAGCAGAGGACAGGGTACGATCTATGGCTACACCTTC. Its translation is CATSRGQGTIYGYTF.

The CDR3 DNA follows: TGTGCCAGCAGTCAATCTAGCGGGAGTGAGCAGTTCTTC. Translating gives CASSQSSGSEQFF. This chain links TRBV6-2 or TRBV6-3 with TRBJ2-1, with TRBD2 identical over 10 bases. The CDR3 totals 13 residues. The V gene's germline CDR1 is MNHEY and CDR2 SVGEGT. V lost 5 bases to trimming and J lost 9 bases; unmatched junction nucleotides: 4.

The chain is built from TRBV12-3 or TRBV12-4 and TRBJ2-3; TRBD1 is a possible D gene (6 bases). V shed 5 bases and J shed 4 bases, with 16 bases lying between them. The CDR3 consists of 15 residues. The CDR3 DNA is TGTGCCAGCAGTGCGTCGACAGGATCCTCAGATACGCAGTATTTT. Translating gives CASSASTGSSDTQYF.

This clonotype was seen only once. V usage is TRBV28 and J usage is TRBJ1-2, with TRBD1 matching 9 bases. The germline V gene encodes CDR1 MDHEN and CDR2 SYDVKM. This CDR3 is 14 amino acids long. With 6 bases clipped from V and 8 bases from J, the junction kept 10 bases outside the gene matches. CDR3 sequence (DNA): TGTGCCAGCAGGGAAGGACAGGGGTTCCAAGGCTACACCTTC. Protein product: CASREGQGFQGYTF.

This clonotype was observed a few times. J is TRBJ2-5 and V is TRBV29-1; D is uncertain. The germline V and J ends were trimmed by 5 bases and 5 bases, with 9 bases remaining between them. The CDR3 consists of 11 residues. From germline, CDR1 is SQVTM and CDR2 ANQGSEA. CDR3 loop: CSVFIGETQYF. CDR3 coding DNA: TGCAGCGTTTTTATTGGTGAGACCCAGTACTTC.

CDR3 protein: CASSQVKGALYEQYF. CDR3 in DNA: TGTGCCAGCAGCCAAGTCAAGGGGGCGTTATACGAGCAGTACTTC. The chain couples TRBV4-2 to TRBJ2-7; 7 bases are a match to TRBD1. The CDR3 has 15 residues. With 1 base clipped from V and 4 bases from J, the junction kept 7 bases outside the gene matches. Germline V gene lookup returns CDR1 LGHNA and CDR2 YNFKEQ.